A selection of T cell receptor beta chains follows, all from one sample in a study of T cell repertoires in cytomegalovirus infection. A single record per CDR3 protein comes from TCRdb applying MiXCR to the reads. The sample has nearly 550,000 distinct CDR3 sequences, approximately 15% seen once. Sequencing was done on a sample of CD8+ T cells from PBMCs. These receptor sequences come from a human donor in good health (CMV status not recorded). Some clones in this sample may be carry-over from other donors' samples. The CDR3 runs from the conserved cysteine through the conserved F or W. The D gene is left open where the match is weak. Expanded clones are given a class, and other clones once, few, many or no size at all.

v_gene,d_gene,abundance,j_gene,CDR3nt,CDR3aa
TRBV9,TRBD2,NA,TRBJ2-3,TGTGCCAGCAGTCCTAGCGGGAGAAGGGTGACAGATACGCAGTATTTT,CASSPSGRRVTDTQYF
TRBV12-3/TRBV12-4,TRBD2,few,TRBJ2-3,TGTGCCAGCAGTTTTGAGCGGGGGGGCACAGATACGCAGTATTTT,CASSFERGGTDTQYF
TRBV4-2,NA,few,TRBJ2-2,TGTGCCAGCAGCCAATCCAGCCACTCCGGGGAGCTGTTTTTT,CASSQSSHSGELFF
TRBV13,NA,few,TRBJ1-5,TGTGCCAGCAGCGAGGGTATTGGTCAGCCCCAGCATTTT,CASSEGIGQPQHF
TRBV7-9,TRBD1,many,TRBJ2-4,TGTGCCAGCAGCTCGACCGGGACAGGGAAAAACATTCAGTACTTC,CASSSTGTGKNIQYF
TRBV7-9,NA,few,TRBJ1-2,TGTGCCAGCAGCTTATCAGGGAATGATGGCTACACCTTC,CASSLSGNDGYTF
TRBV14,NA,NA,TRBJ1-4,TGTGCCAGCAGCCAAGATGGGTGGGTCAATGAAAAACTGTTTTTT,CASSQDGWVNEKLFF
TRBV11-2,NA,many,TRBJ1-3,TGTGCCAGCAGCAATAACTACAGGGGAAACACCATATATTTT,CASSNNYRGNTIYF
TRBV6-1,NA,many,TRBJ1-5,TGTGCCAGCAGTGAAGATGGGGGTCAGCCCCAGCATTTT,CASSEDGGQPQHF
TRBV2,TRBD1,few,TRBJ1-1,TGTGCCACCCCGGGACAGGTGAACACTGAAGCTTTCTTT,CATPGQVNTEAFF
TRBV27,NA,NA,TRBJ2-7,TGTGCCAGCAGTTTCACAGGGGAGGGCGAGCAGTACTTC,CASSFTGEGEQYF
TRBV20-1,TRBD1,NA,TRBJ2-2,TGCAGTGCTAGATCGGACAGGGATACCGGGGAGCTGTTTTTT,CSARSDRDTGELFF
TRBV7-9,NA,NA,TRBJ2-7,TGTGCCAGCAGCTCCCCCCCCCCCTACGAGCAGTACTTC,CASSSPPPYEQYF
TRBV7-6,NA,many,TRBJ2-3,TGTGCCAGCAGCTTAGTCTCCGGAGGGACTAGCACAGATACGCAGTATTTT,CASSLVSGGTSTDTQYF
TRBV4-1,TRBD1,many,TRBJ2-7,TGCGCCAGCAGCCAAGTCGGACAGGGACTCTTTTACGAGCAGTACTTC,CASSQVGQGLFYEQYF
TRBV2,NA,few,TRBJ2-2,TGTGCCAGCAGGGCTACCTGGCTAAACACCGGGGAGCTGTTTTTT,CASRATWLNTGELFF
TRBV4-2,NA,NA,TRBJ2-3,TGTGCCAGCAGCCACCAGCAAAGCACAGATACGCAGTATTTT,CASSHQQSTDTQYF
TRBV27,NA,NA,TRBJ1-1,TGTGCCAGCCCCTGCGAAGGGCTTGAAGCTTTCTTT,CASPCEGLEAFF
TRBV28,TRBD2,many,TRBJ2-7,TGTGCCAGCAGTTCCAGGACTAGCGGGAGTCTGTCGCGCTCCTACGAGCAGTACTTC,CASSSRTSGSLSRSYEQYF
TRBV5-6,TRBD1,many,TRBJ1-1,TGTGCCAGCACAACCGTAATCGGACAGGGAGTAAATGAAGCTTTCTTT,CASTTVIGQGVNEAFF
TRBV4-1,TRBD1,many,TRBJ1-1,TGCGCCAGCAGCCACGGGACAGGCCCGAACACTGAAGCTTTCTTT,CASSHGTGPNTEAFF
TRBV5-5,TRBD1,few,TRBJ2-5,TGTGCCAGCAGCTTTAGACAGGGTGAAGAGACCCAGTACTTC,CASSFRQGEETQYF
TRBV6-8,NA,few,TRBJ1-2,TGTGCCAGCATCGACACCCCCGAGGCAGAAGCTAACTATGGCTACACCTTC,CASIDTPEAEANYGYTF
TRBV6-2/TRBV6-3,NA,few,TRBJ2-7,TGTGCCAGCAGTCAGGGCCCAGTTGGGCCCTACGAGCAGTACTTC,CASSQGPVGPYEQYF
TRBV19,NA,few,TRBJ2-3,TGTGCCAGTAGTATCGACCTCGGAGCGACCCGCACAGATACGCAGTATTTT,CASSIDLGATRTDTQYF
TRBV29-1,TRBD2,NA,TRBJ2-7,TGCAGCGTTCAGGGAGGGAGATCCTACGAGCAGTACTTC,CSVQGGRSYEQYF
TRBV15,TRBD1,NA,TRBJ1-1,TGTGCCACCAGCAGTGGGGTTGGGGTGACAGGGCTTGATTTCTTT,CATSSGVGVTGLDFF
TRBV5-5,NA,few,TRBJ1-5,TGTGCCAGCAGCTTGTGGTCCTCCGGCAATCAGCCCCAGCATTTT,CASSLWSSGNQPQHF
TRBV4-1,TRBD2,few,TRBJ2-7,TGCGCCAGCAGCCAAGATTGGCGGGAGTACTACGAGCAGTACTTC,CASSQDWREYYEQYF
TRBV19,TRBD1,few,TRBJ2-7,TGTGCCAGTAGTAGCAGACAGGGGTCCGACGAGCAGTACTTC,CASSSRQGSDEQYF
TRBV3-1,TRBD2,NA,TRBJ2-3,TGTGCCAGCAGCCAAGGGCTAGCGGGGACTAGCACAGATACGCAGTATTTT,CASSQGLAGTSTDTQYF
TRBV11-2,NA,many,TRBJ2-1,TGTGCCAGCAGTTCGGGTCCGTACAATGAGCAGTTCTTC,CASSSGPYNEQFF
TRBV27,NA,NA,TRBJ2-1,TGTGCCAACAGTATGAGCCACGGCTACAATGAGCAGTTCTTC,CANSMSHGYNEQFF
TRBV11-2,NA,NA,TRBJ2-5,TGTGCCAGCAGCTTTCAGGGTTATCAAGAGATCCAGTACTTC,CASSFQGYQEIQYF
TRBV7-9,TRBD1,many,TRBJ2-7,TGTGCCAGCAGCTTAAGTGGACAGGGGCTCTACGAGCAGTACTTC,CASSLSGQGLYEQYF
TRBV15,NA,many,TRBJ2-3,TGTGCCACCAGCAGATTGACCGGACTCACAGATACGCAGTATTTT,CATSRLTGLTDTQYF
TRBV27,NA,few,TRBJ2-2,TGTGCCAGCAGTTTTTGGGGTGAGACCGGGGAGCTGTTTTTT,CASSFWGETGELFF
TRBV7-2,NA,many,TRBJ2-3,TGTGCCAGCAGCTCCCCAACTAGTATTGTTCCAGCAGATACGCAGTATTTT,CASSSPTSIVPADTQYF
TRBV11-1,NA,many,TRBJ2-7,TGTGCCAGCAGCCAATTAGGGCTAGGTGCCTACGAGCAGTACTTC,CASSQLGLGAYEQYF
TRBV6-1,NA,NA,TRBJ2-7,TGTGCCAGCAGTGAAGCGCTTCAGGGGTTACCCTACGAGCAGTACTTC,CASSEALQGLPYEQYF
TRBV12-3/TRBV12-4,NA,NA,TRBJ2-3,TGTGCCAGCAGTGGGGAAGGAGGGACAGATACGCAGTATTTT,CASSGEGGTDTQYF
TRBV19,NA,few,TRBJ2-3,TGTGCCAGCGCTGACAGGCTCGGATACACAGATACGCAGTATTTT,CASADRLGYTDTQYF
TRBV2,TRBD2,few,TRBJ2-3,TGTGCCAGCAGCGATCCGGGACTAGCGGGAGAAGGGACAGATACGCAGTATTTT,CASSDPGLAGEGTDTQYF